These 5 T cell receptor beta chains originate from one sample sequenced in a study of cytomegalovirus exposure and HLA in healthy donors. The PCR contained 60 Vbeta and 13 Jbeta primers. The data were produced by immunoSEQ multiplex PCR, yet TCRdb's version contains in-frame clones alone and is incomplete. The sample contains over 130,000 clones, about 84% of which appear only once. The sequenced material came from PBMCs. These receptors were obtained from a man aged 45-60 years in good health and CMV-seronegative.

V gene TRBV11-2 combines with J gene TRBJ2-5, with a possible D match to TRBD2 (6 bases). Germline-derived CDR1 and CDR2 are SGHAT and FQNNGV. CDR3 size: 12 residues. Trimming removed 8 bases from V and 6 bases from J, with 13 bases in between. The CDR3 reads CASHTGEQTQYF. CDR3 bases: TGTGCCAGCCACACGGGGGAACAGACCCAGTACTTC.

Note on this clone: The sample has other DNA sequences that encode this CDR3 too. CDR3 nucleotide sequence: TGTGCCTGGAGTGGCGCCTACGAGCAGTACTTC. Translating gives CAWSGAYEQYF. The rearrangement uses TRBV30 and TRBJ2-7; D is uncertain. CDR1 is GTSNPN and CDR2 is SVGIG in the germline V gene (reference sequence). The CDR3 is 11 residues long. Trimming cost V 1 base and J 2 bases, with 3 bases left between them.

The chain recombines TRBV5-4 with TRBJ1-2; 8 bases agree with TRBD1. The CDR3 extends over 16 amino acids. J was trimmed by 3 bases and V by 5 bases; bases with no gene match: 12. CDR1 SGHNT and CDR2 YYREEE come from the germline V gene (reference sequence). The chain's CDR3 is CASRPPSGTGDYGYTF. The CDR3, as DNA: TGTGCCAGCAGACCTCCTTCCGGGACAGGAGACTATGGCTACACCTTC.

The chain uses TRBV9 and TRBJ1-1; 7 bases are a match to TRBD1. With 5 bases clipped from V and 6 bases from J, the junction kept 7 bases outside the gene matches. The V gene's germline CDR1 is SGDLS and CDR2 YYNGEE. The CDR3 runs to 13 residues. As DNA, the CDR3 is TGTGCCAGCAGTGACAGGGAACGGGCTGAAGCTTTCTTT. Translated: CASSDRERAEAFF.

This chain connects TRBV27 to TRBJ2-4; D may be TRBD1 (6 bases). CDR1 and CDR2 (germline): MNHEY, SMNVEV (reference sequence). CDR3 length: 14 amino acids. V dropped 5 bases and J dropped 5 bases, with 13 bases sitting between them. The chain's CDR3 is CASSPNRVQNIQYF. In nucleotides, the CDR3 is TGTGCCAGCAGTCCGAACAGGGTCCAAAACATTCAGTACTTC.